The 4 T cell receptor beta chains given below trace back to one sample, sequenced in a study of cytomegalovirus exposure and HLA in healthy donors. The protocol was immunoSEQ multiplex PCR, while the TCRdb copy is restricted to in-frame clones and leaves out a portion. Of 110,000 to 150,000 clones listed, approximately 84% are singletons. The material sequenced was PBMCs. All receptors derive from a woman under 40 in good health and CMV-seronegative.

The J gene is TRBJ2-4, the V gene TRBV7-9, with no clear D. CDR1 is SEHNR and CDR2 is FQNEAQ in the germline V gene (reference sequence). Trimming left V 1 base short and J 2 bases short, with 9 bases between. This CDR3 is built from 15 residues. This chain's CDR3 is CASSLVSTTKNIQYF. CDR3 nucleotides: TGTGCCAGCAGCTTAGTATCGACAACCAAAAACATTCAGTACTTC.

The rearrangement joins TRBV7-3 to TRBJ2-3; the match to TRBD2 covers 13 bases. V shed 2 bases, J shed 9 bases, and the junction held 5 bases outside the gene matches. Germline V CDR1 and CDR2: SGHTA, FQGTGA. There are 15 residues in the CDR3. The CDR3 DNA reads as TGTGCCAGCAGCTTATCAGGGACTAGCGGGGACACGCAGTATTTT. Its protein is CASSLSGTSGDTQYF.

The chain recombines TRBV7-9 with TRBJ1-1; the match to TRBD1 covers 9 bases. CDR1 and CDR2 (germline): SEHNR, FQNEAQ (reference sequence). After removal of 3 bases from V and 4 bases from J, the junction contained 6 bases not matched to a gene. The CDR3 contains 15 residues. The CDR3 bases are TGTGCCAGCAGCTTGGGACAGGGAAGTCTCACTGAAGCTTTCTTT. Its translation: CASSLGQGSLTEAFF.

This chain connects TRBV18 to TRBJ1-2; D gene uncertain. V was shortened by 1 base and J by 6 bases, with 12 bases between the two germline ends. This CDR3 is built from 14 residues. Germline V CDR1 and CDR2: KGHSH, LQKENI. The CDR3 DNA follows: TGTGCCAGCTCACCACTTCATTCCACGGATGGCTACACCTTC. Protein product: CASSPLHSTDGYTF.